What follows describes a single TCR beta chain. Its antigen is currently unknown. This sample stems from a study of a mutant IDH1 vaccine in newly diagnosed glioma. Study as a whole: Commencement of vaccination occurred 4-6 weeks following radiotherapy alone, or concurrently with temozolomide cycles. Treated patients were about 60% male, around 40% female, mean age around 40 years.

This CDR3 is 13 amino acids long. CDR1 KGHSH and CDR2 LQKENI come from the germline V gene. V lost 6 bases and J lost 8; bases outside the gene matches: 7. Time point reported: week 47, end of study. It was 300 ug of mutant IDH1 20-mer peptide that made up each vaccine dose, given with topical imiquimod. The method was immunoSEQ multiplex PCR; TCRdb's version includes in-frame clones alone and lacks a portion of them. The sample shows about 24,000 clones, roughly 80% of them seen only once. The TCR originated in a man aged 40-49 years with glioma. Some clones in this sample may be carry-over from other donors' samples. This sample comprised PBMCs, obtained from a glioma patient whose treatment included an IDH1 peptide vaccine. This chain connects TRBV18 to TRBJ2-7; 10 bases are shared with TRBD1. The CDR3 loop is CASSGDRGRQQYF. The DNA for the CDR3 is TGTGCCAGCTCGGGGGACAGGGGTCGGCAGCAGTACTTC.